This T cell receptor beta chain was retrieved from a study of T cells expressing NK-cell markers (TCRdb year 2020). With respect to the entire study: In sorted CD3+CD56+NKG2C+, CD3+CD56+NKG2C- and CD3+CD56-NKG2C+ T-cell subsets from 7 or 8 donors, TCR beta-chain repertoires were profiled. Among the eight sequenced donors, only one was HCMV-seronegative, while the other seven were HCMV-seropositive. The study sequenced eight donors, all healthy volunteers chosen at random: three men and five women. Libraries were sequenced as 2 x 150 bp reads on Illumina HiSeq 2000/2500, MiSeq or NextSeq.

To determine HCMV serostatus, a commercial ELISA kit was used to detect HCMV-specific IgG in serum. Ficoll density gradient centrifugation was used to isolate peripheral blood mononuclear cells from blood. What the study reported, not specific to this receptor: Those dominant clonotypes were again the most abundant among CD3+CD56-NKG2C+ cells in four donors, at about 28.3-60.1%. Whether the expanded NKG2C-expressing T cell clones were specific for HCMV antigens remained unclear. In roughly 6 donors, the dominant CD3+CD56+NKG2C+ clonotypes ranked among the top 10 CD8+ clonotypes, making up roughly 1.0-7.0% of CD8+ T cells.

To note about this clonotype: Its antigen target is currently unknown.

Instrument used: Illumina HiSeq 2000. The TCR beta cDNA libraries were made using 5'RACE template switching, a step that added both a universal primer site and unique molecular identifiers. cDNA synthesis was primed from the TCR beta constant segment and was followed by two successive PCR amplification steps. The authors' pipeline ran thus. MIGEC handled demultiplexing of the reads and grouping by UMI, while MiTCR was used to assemble and quantify clonotypes. To exclude erroneous sequences, only TCR cDNA sequences supported by at least two reads were retained. Downstream repertoire analysis used the tcR package, and clonotypes were matched across fractions by CDR3 nucleotide sequence plus V segment. VDJmatch was used to annotate antigen specificity against VDJdb, with one amino acid substitution allowed in CDR3. TCRdb reprocessed the reads; each CDR3 protein sequence makes one entry, and DNA is unavailable. The V and J calls shown here were made by TCRdb, not taken from the authors' results. The sample's table covers some 440,000 distinct CDR3 sequences. Together, the top ten hold under 1.5% of the sample.

Per the germline V gene, MNHEY is the CDR1 and SVGEGT is the CDR2. The CDR3 contains 12 residues, cysteine and phenylalanine counted. No DNA is given. The V and J segments used are TRBV6-2 or TRBV6-3 and TRBJ2-7. This TCR was recovered from a woman aged 50 to 65 in good health. Donor details come from another sample of the same person, matched by shared clones. Sequencing input: blood T cells: a sorted CD56 or NKG2C T cell subset, CD4+ or CD8+ T cells, or bulk PBMC T cells (not recorded which). CDR3 sequence: CASSSSGYEQYF.